This T cell receptor (beta chain) was sequenced during a study of memory CD4+ T cells and cytomegalovirus serostatus. General observations from the study: CD4+ memory repertoires contained 67 of 164 reported CMV TCRbeta sequences. Suggested: most of the CMV-linked TCR signature lies in CD4+ memory cells.

Here immunoSEQ multiplex PCR was the method, and the copy in TCRdb shows in-frame clones only, minus some. Of 50,000 to 75,000 clones listed, 82% are singletons. The sort gate was single viable CD3+CD4+CD8-CD45RO+ cells for memory CD4+ T cells. Trimming removed 5 bases from V and 4 bases from J, with 20 bases in between. The V gene's germline CDR1 is MDHEN and CDR2 SYDVKM. The CDR3 consists of 16 residues. Comment on this clone: The antigen remains unidentified.

Sequencing was performed on memory CD4+ T cells from blood. The chain employs TRBV28 and TRBJ1-2; D is possibly TRBD1 (6 bases). This clonotype was obtained from an adult in good health and CMV-seronegative. The CDR3 DNA reads TGTGCCAGCAGTCCCCCGGGGGGCCAGGGTACCTATGGCTACACCTTC. Translated, it gives CASSPPGGQGTYGYTF.